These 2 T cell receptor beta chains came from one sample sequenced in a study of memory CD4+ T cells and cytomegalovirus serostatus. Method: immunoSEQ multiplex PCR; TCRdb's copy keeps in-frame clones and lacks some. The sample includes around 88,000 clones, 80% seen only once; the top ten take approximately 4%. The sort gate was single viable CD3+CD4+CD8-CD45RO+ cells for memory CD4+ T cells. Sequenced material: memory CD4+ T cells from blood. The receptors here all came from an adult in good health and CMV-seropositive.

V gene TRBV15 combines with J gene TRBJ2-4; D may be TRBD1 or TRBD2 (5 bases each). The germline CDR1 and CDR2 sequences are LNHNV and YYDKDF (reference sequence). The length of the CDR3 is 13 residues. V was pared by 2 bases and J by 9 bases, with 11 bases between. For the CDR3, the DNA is TGTGCCACCAGCAGAAGGGACGGCGGCATTCAGTACTTC. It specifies CATSRRDGGIQYF.

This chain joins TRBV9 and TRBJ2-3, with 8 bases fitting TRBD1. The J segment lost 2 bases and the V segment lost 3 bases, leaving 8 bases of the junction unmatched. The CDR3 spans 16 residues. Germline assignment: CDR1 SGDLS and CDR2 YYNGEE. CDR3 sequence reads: CASSGRGTGPTDTQYF. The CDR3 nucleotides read TGTGCCAGCAGCGGACGAGGGACAGGCCCCACAGATACGCAGTATTTT.